The 16 T cell receptor beta chains reported below all come from one sample, sequenced in a study of CD8 T cells in ankylosing spondylitis. TCRdb reprocessed the 5' RACE reads with MiXCR, giving one entry per CDR3 protein. The sample records approximately 140,000 distinct CDR3 sequences, under 45% being singletons. The sample consisted of synovial fluid, either unsorted or a sorted T cell fraction (not recorded which). The receptors derive from a male donor with ankylosing spondylitis.

This clonotype has just a few counts. The chain employs TRBV4-3 and TRBJ2-1, with a weak D call TRBD1 (6 bases). Germline V lookup: CDR1 LGHNA, CDR2 YSLEER. Deletions cut 0 bases from V and 0 bases from J, with 9 bases between. The CDR3 sequence is 16 residues long. The CDR3 DNA reads TGCGCCAGCAGCCAAGAAGTAGGGGGCTCCTACAATGAGCAGTTCTTC. It encodes CASSQEVGGSYNEQFF.

This clonotype was found a few times. J is TRBJ2-4 and V is TRBV18; D gene unclear. Germline V lookup: CDR1 KGHSH, CDR2 LQKENI. V was clipped by 6 bases and J by 8 bases, with 17 bases between them. This CDR3 is 14 amino acids long. CDR3 amino acids: CASSDDTLGHIQYF. The CDR3 nucleotides are TGTGCCAGCTCCGACGACACGCTTGGGCACATTCAGTACTTC.

This clonotype has just a few counts. The chain is built from TRBV7-4 and TRBJ2-1, with TRBD2 matching over 12 bases. Losses at the gene ends were 5 bases for V and 2 bases for J; bases not matched to a gene: 4. This CDR3 spans 16 amino acids. The germline gives CDR1 SGHVT, CDR2 SQSDAQ. The CDR3 here is CASSPRLAGAYNEQFF. CDR3 in DNA: TGTGCCAGCAGCCCGAGACTAGCGGGGGCCTACAATGAGCAGTTCTTC.

This clonotype was seen ten or more times. The V and J genes are TRBV7-9 and TRBJ1-1; D is unclear. The CDR3 covers 14 residues. With 5 bases removed from V and 0 bases from J, the gap between germline ends came to 10 bases. CDR1 and CDR2 from the germline V gene are SEHNR and FQNEAQ (reference sequence). The CDR3 DNA is TGTGCCAGCAGCGGCCTCGGCTTGAACACTGAAGCTTTCTTT. Amino acid sequence: CASSGLGLNTEAFF.

This rearrangement joins TRBV28 to TRBJ1-4; a weak D match, TRBD1 (5 bases). Trimming took 3 bases from V and 5 from J, leaving 16 bases between them. Germline CDR1 is MDHEN and CDR2 is SYDVKM. CDR3 length: 16 amino acids. This CDR3 reads CASSFHPTAKNEKLFF. The CDR3 nucleotides are TGTGCCAGCAGTTTTCATCCGACAGCAAAAAATGAAAAACTGTTTTTT.

The J gene is TRBJ1-5, the V gene TRBV20-1; TRBD1 matches 7 bases. The CDR3 covers 14 residues. V was pared by 0 bases and J by 5 bases, with 4 bases of the junction left unmatched. CDR1 is DFQATT and CDR2 is SNEGSKA in the germline V gene (reference sequence). In DNA form, the CDR3 reads TGCAGTGCTAGAGACAGGGGGTCCCATCAGCCCCAGCATTTT. It yields the protein CSARDRGSHQPQHF.

The chain links TRBV7-9 to TRBJ1-4, with D hard to call. Germline CDR1 reads SEHNR; CDR2 reads FQNEAQ (reference sequence). The ends were cut back, 5 bases at V and 5 bases at J, with 12 bases in the middle. This CDR3 has 14 residues. CDR3 nucleotide sequence: TGTGCCAGCAGCCCAAGCGGGATAAATGAAAAACTGTTTTTT. This encodes CASSPSGINEKLFF. The entire variable domain, with the rest obtained from reference TRBV7-9 and TRBJ1-4, is as follows: DTGVSQNPRHKITKRGQNVTFRCDPISEHNRLYWYRQTLGQGPEFLTYFQNEAQLEKSRLLSDRFSAERPKGSFSTLEIQRTEQGDSAMYLCASSPSGINEKLFFGSGTQLSVL.

The J gene is TRBJ2-1, the V gene TRBV5-1, with D uncertain. This CDR3 spans 18 amino acids. Germline loops: CDR1 SGHRS, CDR2 YFSETQ. V shed 0 bases and J shed 4 bases, with 20 bases lying between them. CDR3 in DNA: TGCGCCAGCAGCTTGGTCTTGTGGCGCAGGTTGGGTTACAATGAGCAGTTCTTC. Encoded protein: CASSLVLWRRLGYNEQFF. The variable domain in full, with the rest retrieved from reference TRBV5-1 and TRBJ2-1, is KAGVTQTPRYLIKTRGQQVTLSCSPISGHRSVSWYQQTPGQGLQFLFEYFSETQRNKGNFPGRFSGRQFSNSRSEMNVSTLELGDSALYLCASSLVLWRRLGYNEQFFGPGTRLTVL.

CDR3 amino acids: CASSFWWVRETQYF. For the CDR3, the DNA is TGTGCCAGCAGCTTTTGGTGGGTACGAGAGACCCAGTACTTC. This chain joins TRBV7-2 and TRBJ2-5; D uncertain. Trimming pared 3 bases from V and 4 bases from J, leaving 12 bases between. From germline, CDR1 is SGHTA and CDR2 FQGNSA. The CDR3 spans 14 residues.

This clonotype came up once. The rearrangement uses TRBV28 and TRBJ1-5; no reliable D call. CDR1 is MDHEN, CDR2 SYDVKM, per germline. The CDR3 has 15 amino acids. V was clipped by 6 bases and J by 0 bases, with 12 bases between them. CDR3 nucleotides: TGTGCCAGCAGGAGTTACTTCCATAGCAATCAGCCCCAGCATTTT. It encodes CASRSYFHSNQPQHF.

The rearrangement links TRBV3-1 to TRBJ1-6, with D hard to call. Trimming took 1 base from V and 0 from J, leaving 10 bases between them. The CDR3 is 17 amino acids. From germline, CDR1 is LGHDT and CDR2 YNNKEL (reference sequence). This CDR3 reads CASSQGVPSSYNSPLHF. The CDR3 DNA sequence: TGTGCCAGCAGCCAAGGGGTACCCAGCTCCTATAATTCACCCCTCCACTTT.

V and J are TRBV29-1 and TRBJ2-5; D is possibly TRBD1 (5 bases). The CDR3 covers 15 residues. Germline lookup yields CDR1 SQVTM and CDR2 ANQGSEA. V lost 2 bases, J lost 2 bases, and 15 bases lay in between. The CDR3 nucleotides are TGCAGCGTTGAATTACAGGCTTTCCTTCAAGAGACCCAGTACTTC. Its translation is CSVELQAFLQETQYF.

This clonotype was recorded a few times. The V and J genes are TRBV6-1 and TRBJ1-5; D unresolved. The V and J ends lost 6 bases and 5 bases respectively, with 11 bases between them. CDR1 is MNHNS and CDR2 is SASEGT in the germline V gene. The CDR3 is 13 residues long. CDR3 nucleotide sequence: TGTGCCAGCAGCGGTATTGATTATCAGCCCCAGCATTTT. Protein: CASSGIDYQPQHF.

This chain links TRBV12-3 or TRBV12-4 with TRBJ1-1; no definite D call. The CDR3 contains 14 residues. V dropped 6 bases and J dropped 11 bases, with 22 bases sitting between them. CDR3 DNA: TGTGCCAGCAGCCCGGGCCCAGGAGCGCTGGAGGCTTTCTTT. It specifies CASSPGPGALEAFF.

The chain couples TRBV7-8 to TRBJ2-3; no firm D call. Per germline, CDR1 SGHVS and CDR2 FQNEAQ. Trimming left V 2 bases short and J 2 bases short, with 8 bases between. This CDR3 comprises 14 residues. CDR3 nucleotides: TGTGCCAGCAGCTTATTTGGGGACACAGATACGCAGTATTTT. Translated, it gives CASSLFGDTDTQYF. Complete variable domain (other parts from reference TRBV7-8 and TRBJ2-3): GAGVSQSPRYKVAKRGQDVALRCDPISGHVSLFWYQQALGQGPEFLTYFQNEAQLDKSGLPSDRFFAERPEGSVSTLKIQRTQQEDSAVYLCASSLFGDTDTQYFGPGTRLTVL.

This chain links TRBV29-1 with TRBJ2-7; 9 nucleotides agree with TRBD2. Germline loops: CDR1 SQVTM, CDR2 ANQGSEA. The ends lost 8 bases at V and 6 bases at J; junction bases unmatched: 8. The CDR3 sequence is 12 residues long. The CDR3 DNA reads TGCAGCACCCAGACTAGCGGAGGCGAGCAGTACTTC. Its translation is CSTQTSGGEQYF.